Following are 4 T cell receptor beta chains from one sample sequenced in a study of T cells in Graves' hyperthyroidism and ophthalmopathy. RNA transcripts yielded amplified TCR beta CDR3 regions. TCR CDR3 regions were first amplified by RT-PCR with HTBI primers. TCRdb re-called the multiplex PCR reads through MiXCR, storing one row per CDR3 protein. The repertoire holds over 650,000 distinct CDR3 sequences, with 40% to 55% as singletons. The sample comprised peripheral blood or thyroid tissue (not recorded which). The receptors shown here come from an adult man with Graves' disease, either hyperthyroidism or ophthalmopathy (not recorded which).

This clonotype was seen a single time. CDR3 loop: CASSLAQGPSTNEKLFF. In nucleotides, the CDR3 is TGTGCCAGCAGCTTAGCGCAGGGTCCCTCAACTAATGAAAAACTGTTTTTT. This chain connects TRBV7-2 to TRBJ1-4; D perhaps matches TRBD1 (5 bases). The CDR3 length is 17 residues. In germline, CDR1 is SGHTA, CDR2 FQGNSA. Trimming removed 0 bases at V and 0 bases at J, with 11 bases between.

This clonotype has a count of ten or more. The chain uses TRBV7-6 and TRBJ1-1, with a possible D match to TRBD1 (5 bases). Trimming stripped 5 bases from V and 1 base from J, with 8 bases between. The CDR3 has 13 amino acids. The germline CDR1 and CDR2 sequences are SGHVS and FNYEAQ. This chain's CDR3 is CASSADRNTEAFF. DNA for the CDR3: TGTGCCAGCAGCGCCGACAGGAACACTGAAGCTTTCTTT.

J is TRBJ1-4 and V is TRBV15; the D gene is possibly TRBD1 (5 bases). V dropped 4 bases and J dropped 6 bases, with 12 bases sitting between them. The CDR3 covers 14 residues. The germline CDR1 and CDR2 sequences are LNHNV and YYDKDF (reference sequence). CDR3 coding DNA: TGTGCCACCAGCACCAAGACAGCAGATGAAAAACTGTTTTTT. It codes for CATSTKTADEKLFF.

CDR3 residues: CAISESTAFF. The CDR3 DNA reads TGTGCCATCAGTGAGTCGACCGCTTTCTTT. V usage is TRBV10-3 and J usage is TRBJ1-1; D is unclear. The V gene's germline CDR1 is ENHRY and CDR2 SYGVKD. CDR3 length equals 10 residues. The V end lost 0 bases, the J end lost 11 bases, and 4 bases lay between the germline ends.